The clone carrying this T cell receptor beta chain was seen a handful of times. This entry is derived from a study of T-cell reconstitution after alpha-beta-depleted transplantation in children. Germline CDR1 SGDLS, CDR2 YYNGEE. This CDR3 region has 14 residues. The V and J ends lost 2 bases and 1 base respectively, with 9 bases between them. Preparation of the TCRbeta library was carried out with unique molecular identifiers. Via MiXCR, TCRdb re-called the PCR reads, giving one row per CDR3 protein. This repertoire shows approximately 400,000 distinct CDR3 sequences, about a tenth found once; its top ten account for roughly 5.1%.

The receptor was derived from a human donor who donated a stem cell graft to a child with acute myeloid leukemia. The sample here was PBMCs from the stem cell graft donor, taken from the stem cell graft. The chain links TRBV9 to TRBJ1-1; D uncertain. The CDR3: CASSVGPWNTEAFF. Written as DNA, the CDR3 is TGTGCCAGCAGCGTCGGACCTTGGAACACTGAAGCTTTCTTT.